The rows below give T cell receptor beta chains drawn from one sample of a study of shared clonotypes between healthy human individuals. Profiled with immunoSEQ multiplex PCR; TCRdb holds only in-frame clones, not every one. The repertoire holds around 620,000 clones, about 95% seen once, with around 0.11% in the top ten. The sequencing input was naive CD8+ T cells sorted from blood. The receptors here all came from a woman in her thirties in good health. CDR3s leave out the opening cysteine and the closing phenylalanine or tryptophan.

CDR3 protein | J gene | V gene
ASSSLPRVNNSPLH | TRBJ1-6 | TRBV5-8
ASSIWGDSTDTQY | TRBJ2-3 | TRBV19
ASSVGDTEAF | TRBJ1-1 | TRBV28
ATSPGGNLNTEAF | TRBJ1-1 | TRBV15
ATLTGSSYEQY | TRBJ2-7 | TRBV6-1
ASSIDSEDLEAF | TRBJ1-1 | TRBV19
ANKGQGASYEQY | TRBJ2-7 | TRBV12-2
ASSVGDLTGGDIQY | TRBJ2-4 | TRBV9
ASSQDPGSFSYNEQF | TRBJ2-1 | TRBV4-1
ASSLDRGTGNTIY | TRBJ1-3 | TRBV11-2
ASSLSSGRGQEQF | TRBJ2-1 | TRBV5-6
ASSLLHGREQF | TRBJ2-1 | TRBV28
ASGEANEQF | TRBJ2-1 | TRBV27
ASSLSGGSYEQY | . | TRBV27